This TCR beta chain was observed in a study of identical twins. This clonotype was found many times. The antigen remains unidentified. A universal primer site was created by template switching, with the cDNA bearing unique molecular identifiers. One entry per CDR3 protein results from TCRdb running MiXCR on the 5' RACE reads. The table shows about 240,000 distinct CDR3 sequences, with under 12% occurring only once. The study's findings and limits: The analysis was cross-sectional rather than longitudinal within donors. Reduced insertions were recorded for abundant cord blood beta clonotypes, with no such pattern in memory repertoires.

V lost 5 bases to trimming and J lost 0 bases, with 15 bases between them. Germline V gives CDR1 SGHTA, CDR2 FQGTGA. CDR3 length: 16 residues. Input material: memory T cells sorted from blood. This clonotype was sampled from a man aged 45-65 years in good health. The chain has TRBV7-3 and TRBJ2-3, with D possibly called TRBD1 or TRBD2 (5 bases each). The CDR3 nucleotides are TGTGCCAGCAGCCCAGGGACGGGCGTTAGCACAGATACGCAGTATTTT. The encoded protein is CASSPGTGVSTDTQYF.